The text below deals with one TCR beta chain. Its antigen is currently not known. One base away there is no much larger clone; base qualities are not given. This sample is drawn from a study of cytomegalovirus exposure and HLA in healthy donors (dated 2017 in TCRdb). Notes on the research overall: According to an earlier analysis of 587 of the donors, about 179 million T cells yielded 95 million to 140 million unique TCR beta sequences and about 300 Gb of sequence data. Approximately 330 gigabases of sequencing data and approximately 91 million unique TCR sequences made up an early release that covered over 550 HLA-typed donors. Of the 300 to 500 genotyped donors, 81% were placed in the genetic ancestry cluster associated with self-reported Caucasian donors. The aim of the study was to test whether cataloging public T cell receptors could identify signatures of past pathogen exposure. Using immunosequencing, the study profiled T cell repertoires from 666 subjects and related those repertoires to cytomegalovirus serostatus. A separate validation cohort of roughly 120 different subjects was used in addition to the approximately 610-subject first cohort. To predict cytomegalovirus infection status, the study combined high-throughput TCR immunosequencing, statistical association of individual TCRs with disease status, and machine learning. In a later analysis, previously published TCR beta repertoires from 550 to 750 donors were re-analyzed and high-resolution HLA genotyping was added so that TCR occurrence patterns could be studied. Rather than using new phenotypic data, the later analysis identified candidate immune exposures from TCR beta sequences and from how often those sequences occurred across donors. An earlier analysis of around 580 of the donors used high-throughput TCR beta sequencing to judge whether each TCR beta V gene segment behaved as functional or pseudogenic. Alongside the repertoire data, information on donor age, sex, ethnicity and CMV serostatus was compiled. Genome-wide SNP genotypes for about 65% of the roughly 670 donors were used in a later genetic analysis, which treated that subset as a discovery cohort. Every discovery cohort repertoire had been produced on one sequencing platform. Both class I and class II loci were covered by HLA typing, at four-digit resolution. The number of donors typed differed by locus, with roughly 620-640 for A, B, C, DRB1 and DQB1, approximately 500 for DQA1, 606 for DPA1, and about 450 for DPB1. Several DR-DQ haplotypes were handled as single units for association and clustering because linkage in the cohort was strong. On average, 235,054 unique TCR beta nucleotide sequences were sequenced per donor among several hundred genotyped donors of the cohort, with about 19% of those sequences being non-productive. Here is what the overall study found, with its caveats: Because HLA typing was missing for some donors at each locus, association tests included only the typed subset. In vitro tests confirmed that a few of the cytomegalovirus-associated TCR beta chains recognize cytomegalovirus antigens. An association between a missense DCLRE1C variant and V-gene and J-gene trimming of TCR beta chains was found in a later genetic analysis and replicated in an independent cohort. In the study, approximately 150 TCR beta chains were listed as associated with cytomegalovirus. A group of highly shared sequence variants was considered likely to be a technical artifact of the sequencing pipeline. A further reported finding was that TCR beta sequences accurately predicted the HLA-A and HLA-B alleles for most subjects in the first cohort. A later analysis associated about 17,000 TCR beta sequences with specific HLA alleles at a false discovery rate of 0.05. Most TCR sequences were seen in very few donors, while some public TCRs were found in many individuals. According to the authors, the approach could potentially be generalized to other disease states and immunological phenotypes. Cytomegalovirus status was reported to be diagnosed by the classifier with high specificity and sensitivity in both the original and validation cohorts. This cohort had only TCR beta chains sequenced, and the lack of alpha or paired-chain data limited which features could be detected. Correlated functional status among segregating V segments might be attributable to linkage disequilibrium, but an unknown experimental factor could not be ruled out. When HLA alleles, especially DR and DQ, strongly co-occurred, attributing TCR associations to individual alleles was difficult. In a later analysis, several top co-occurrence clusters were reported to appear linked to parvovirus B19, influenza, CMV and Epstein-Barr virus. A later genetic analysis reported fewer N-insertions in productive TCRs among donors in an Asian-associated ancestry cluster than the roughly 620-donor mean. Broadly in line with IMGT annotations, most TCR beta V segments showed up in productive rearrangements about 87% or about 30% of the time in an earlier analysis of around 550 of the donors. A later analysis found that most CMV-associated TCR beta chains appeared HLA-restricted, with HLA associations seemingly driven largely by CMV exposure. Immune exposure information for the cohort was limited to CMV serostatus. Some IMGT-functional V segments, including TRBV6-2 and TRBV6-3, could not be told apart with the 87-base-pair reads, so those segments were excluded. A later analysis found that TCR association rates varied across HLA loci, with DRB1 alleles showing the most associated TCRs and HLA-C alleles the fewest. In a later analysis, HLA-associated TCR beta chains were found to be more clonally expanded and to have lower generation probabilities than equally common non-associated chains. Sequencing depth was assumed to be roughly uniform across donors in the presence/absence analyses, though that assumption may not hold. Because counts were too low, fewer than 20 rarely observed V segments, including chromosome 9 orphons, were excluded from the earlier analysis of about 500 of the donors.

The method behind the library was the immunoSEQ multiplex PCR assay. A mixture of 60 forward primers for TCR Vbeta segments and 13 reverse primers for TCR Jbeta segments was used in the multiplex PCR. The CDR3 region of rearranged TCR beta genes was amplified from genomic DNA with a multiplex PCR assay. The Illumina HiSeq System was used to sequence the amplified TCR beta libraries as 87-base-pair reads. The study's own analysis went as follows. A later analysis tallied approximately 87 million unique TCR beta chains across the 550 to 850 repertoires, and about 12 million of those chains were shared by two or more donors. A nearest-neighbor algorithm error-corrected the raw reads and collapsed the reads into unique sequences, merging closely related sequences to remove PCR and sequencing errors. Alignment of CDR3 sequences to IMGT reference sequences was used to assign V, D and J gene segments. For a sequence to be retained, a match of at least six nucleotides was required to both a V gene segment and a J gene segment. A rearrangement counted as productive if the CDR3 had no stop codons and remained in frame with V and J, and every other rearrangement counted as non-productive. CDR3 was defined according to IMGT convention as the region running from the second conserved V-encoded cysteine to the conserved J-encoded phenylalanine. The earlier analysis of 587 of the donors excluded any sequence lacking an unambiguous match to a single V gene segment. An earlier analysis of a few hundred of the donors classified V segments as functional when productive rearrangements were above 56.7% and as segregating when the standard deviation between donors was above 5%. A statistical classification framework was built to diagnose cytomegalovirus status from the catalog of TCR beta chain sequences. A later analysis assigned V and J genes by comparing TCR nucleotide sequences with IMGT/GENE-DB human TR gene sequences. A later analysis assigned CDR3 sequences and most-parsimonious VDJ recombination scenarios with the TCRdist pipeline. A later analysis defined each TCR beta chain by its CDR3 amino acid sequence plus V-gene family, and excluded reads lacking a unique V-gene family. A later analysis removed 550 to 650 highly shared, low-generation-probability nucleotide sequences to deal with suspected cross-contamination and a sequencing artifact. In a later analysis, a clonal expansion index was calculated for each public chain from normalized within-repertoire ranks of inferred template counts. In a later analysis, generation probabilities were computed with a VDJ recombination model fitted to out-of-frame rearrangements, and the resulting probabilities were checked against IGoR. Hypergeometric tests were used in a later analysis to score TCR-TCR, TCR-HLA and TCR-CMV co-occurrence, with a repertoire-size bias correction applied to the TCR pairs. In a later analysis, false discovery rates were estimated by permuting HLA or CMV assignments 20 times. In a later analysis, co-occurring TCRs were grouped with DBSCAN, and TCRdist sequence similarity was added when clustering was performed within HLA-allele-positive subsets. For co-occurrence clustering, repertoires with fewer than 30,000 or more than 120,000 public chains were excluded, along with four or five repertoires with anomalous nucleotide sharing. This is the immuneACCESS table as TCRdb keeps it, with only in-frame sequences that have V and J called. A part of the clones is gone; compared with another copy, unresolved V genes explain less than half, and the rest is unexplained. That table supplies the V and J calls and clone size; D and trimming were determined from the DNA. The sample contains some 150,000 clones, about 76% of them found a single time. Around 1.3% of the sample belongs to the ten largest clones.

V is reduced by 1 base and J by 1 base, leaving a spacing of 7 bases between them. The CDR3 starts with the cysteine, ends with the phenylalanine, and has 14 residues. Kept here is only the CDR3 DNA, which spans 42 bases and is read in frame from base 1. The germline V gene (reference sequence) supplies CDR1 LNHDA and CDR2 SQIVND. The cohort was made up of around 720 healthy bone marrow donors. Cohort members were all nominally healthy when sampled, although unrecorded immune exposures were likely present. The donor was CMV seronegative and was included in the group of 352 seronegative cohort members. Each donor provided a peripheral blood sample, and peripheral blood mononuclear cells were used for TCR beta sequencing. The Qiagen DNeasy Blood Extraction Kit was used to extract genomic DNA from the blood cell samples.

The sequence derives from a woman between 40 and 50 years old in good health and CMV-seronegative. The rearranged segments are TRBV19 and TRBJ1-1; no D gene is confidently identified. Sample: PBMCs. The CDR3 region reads CASSIVGGNTEAFF. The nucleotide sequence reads TGTGCCAGTAGTATAGTCGGCGGGAACACTGAAGCTTTCTTT.